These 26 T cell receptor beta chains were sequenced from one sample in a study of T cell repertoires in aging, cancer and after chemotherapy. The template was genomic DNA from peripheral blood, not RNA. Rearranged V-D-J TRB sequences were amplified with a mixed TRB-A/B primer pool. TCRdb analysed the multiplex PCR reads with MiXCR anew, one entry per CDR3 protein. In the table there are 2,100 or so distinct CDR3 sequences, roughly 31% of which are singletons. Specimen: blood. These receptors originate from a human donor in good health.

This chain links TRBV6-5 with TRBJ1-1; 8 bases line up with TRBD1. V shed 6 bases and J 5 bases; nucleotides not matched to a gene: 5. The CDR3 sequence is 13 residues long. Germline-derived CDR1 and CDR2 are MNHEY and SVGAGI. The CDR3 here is CASRRGDRTEAFF. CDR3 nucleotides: TGTGCCAGCAGAAGGGGGGACAGGACTGAAGCTTTCTTT.

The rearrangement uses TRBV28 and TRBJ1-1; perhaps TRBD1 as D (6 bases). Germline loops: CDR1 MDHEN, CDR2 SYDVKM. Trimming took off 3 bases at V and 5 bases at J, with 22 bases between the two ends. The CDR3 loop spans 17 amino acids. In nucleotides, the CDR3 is TGTGCCAGCAGTTTTTATCGGACAGCCAGAGGGGGGACTGAAGCTTTCTTT. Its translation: CASSFYRTARGGTEAFF.

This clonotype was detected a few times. CDR3 nucleotide sequence: TGTGCCAGCAGCTTCTCTCTGAACACTGAAGCTTTCTTT. Amino acid sequence: CASSFSLNTEAFF. The chain joins TRBV7-2 to TRBJ1-1, with unresolved D. The CDR3 consists of 13 residues. Germline V gene sequence: CDR1 SGHTA, CDR2 FQGNSA. The V gene lost 3 bases and the J gene lost 0 bases, with 5 bases spanning the gap.

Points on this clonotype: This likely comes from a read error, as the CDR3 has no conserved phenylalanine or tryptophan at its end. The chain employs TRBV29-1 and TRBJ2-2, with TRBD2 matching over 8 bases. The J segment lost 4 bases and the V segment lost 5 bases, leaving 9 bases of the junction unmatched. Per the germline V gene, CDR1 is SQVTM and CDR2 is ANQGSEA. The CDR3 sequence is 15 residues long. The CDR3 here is CSVSHRGRLTGELFL. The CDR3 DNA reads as TGCAGCGTTTCCCATCGCGGGAGGCTCACCGGGGAGCTGTTTTTG.

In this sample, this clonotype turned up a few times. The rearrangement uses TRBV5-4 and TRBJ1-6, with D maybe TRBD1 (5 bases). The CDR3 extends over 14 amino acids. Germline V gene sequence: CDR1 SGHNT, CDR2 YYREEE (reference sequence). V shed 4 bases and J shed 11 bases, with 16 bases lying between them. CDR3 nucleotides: TGTGCCAGCAGCCCGGGGACGGTCATGACACCCCTCCACTTT. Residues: CASSPGTVMTPLHF.

CDR3 loop: CASSLQSGTKGADTQYF. The DNA of the CDR3 is TGTGCCAGCAGCTTGCAGTCCGGGACGAAAGGGGCAGATACGCAGTATTTT. J is TRBJ2-3 and V is TRBV5-6; D is tentatively TRBD1 or TRBD2 (5 bases each). Germline V CDR1 and CDR2: SGHDT, YYEEEE. V dropped 1 base and J dropped 4 bases, with 19 bases sitting between them. CDR3 length: 17 amino acids.

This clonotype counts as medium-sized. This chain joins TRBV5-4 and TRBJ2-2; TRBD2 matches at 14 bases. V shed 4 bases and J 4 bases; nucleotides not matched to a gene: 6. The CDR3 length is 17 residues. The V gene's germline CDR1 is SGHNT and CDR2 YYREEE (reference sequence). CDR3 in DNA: TGTGCCAGCAGCCAGCCGGGACTAGCGGGAGTCACCGGGGAGCTGTTTTTT. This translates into CASSQPGLAGVTGELFF.

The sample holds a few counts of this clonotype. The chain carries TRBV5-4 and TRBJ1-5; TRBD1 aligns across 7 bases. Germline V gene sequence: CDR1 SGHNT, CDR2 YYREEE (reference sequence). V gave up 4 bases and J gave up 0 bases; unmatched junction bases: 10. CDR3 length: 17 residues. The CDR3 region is CASSLRDRDNSNQPQHF. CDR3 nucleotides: TGTGCCAGCAGCCTCCGGGACAGAGACAATAGCAATCAGCCCCAGCATTTT. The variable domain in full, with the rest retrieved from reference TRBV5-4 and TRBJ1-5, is ETGVTQSPTHLIKTRGQQVTLRCSSQSGHNTVSWYQQALGQGPQFIFQYYREEENGRGNFPPRFSGLQFPNYSSELNVNALELDDSALYLCASSLRDRDNSNQPQHFGDGTRLSIL.

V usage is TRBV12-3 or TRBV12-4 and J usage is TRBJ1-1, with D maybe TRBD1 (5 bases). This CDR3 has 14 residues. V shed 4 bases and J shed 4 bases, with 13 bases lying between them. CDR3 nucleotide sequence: TGTGCCAGCAGTTCCGCGGGGGGAGGCACTGAAGCTTTCTTT. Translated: CASSSAGGGTEAFF.

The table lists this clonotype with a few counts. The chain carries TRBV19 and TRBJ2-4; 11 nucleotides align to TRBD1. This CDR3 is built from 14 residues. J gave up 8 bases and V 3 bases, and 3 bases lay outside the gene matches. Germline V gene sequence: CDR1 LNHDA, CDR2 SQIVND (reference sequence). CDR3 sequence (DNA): TGTGCCAGTAGTATTGGACAGGGGGCTGACATTCAGTACTTC. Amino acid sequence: CASSIGQGADIQYF.

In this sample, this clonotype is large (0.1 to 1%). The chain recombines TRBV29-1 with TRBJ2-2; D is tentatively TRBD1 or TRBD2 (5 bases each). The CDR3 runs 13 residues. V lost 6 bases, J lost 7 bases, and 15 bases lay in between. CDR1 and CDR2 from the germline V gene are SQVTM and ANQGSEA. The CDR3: CSVGDPKIGELFF. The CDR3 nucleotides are TGCAGCGTCGGGGACCCCAAAATCGGGGAGCTGTTTTTT.

CDR3 nucleotides: TGCGCCAGCAGCCAAGAAGGGACTAGCGGAGATACGCAGTATTTT. Its translation: CASSQEGTSGDTQYF. This chain links TRBV4-3 with TRBJ2-3; TRBD2 aligns across 11 bases. CDR1 is LGHNA and CDR2 is YSLEER in the germline V gene. V trimming: 0 bases; J trimming: 5 bases; junction bases outside the gene matches: 1. The CDR3 spans 15 residues.

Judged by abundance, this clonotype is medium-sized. CDR3 protein: CASSIGIRDRYTDTQYF. CDR3 in DNA: TGTGCCAGTAGTATTGGGATCCGGGACAGGTACACAGATACGCAGTATTTT. This chain connects TRBV19 to TRBJ2-3; TRBD1 agrees at 8 bases. Unmatched junction bases numbered 10, after V lost 3 bases and J lost 2 bases. The germline V gene encodes CDR1 LNHDA and CDR2 SQIVND (reference sequence). The CDR3 covers 17 residues.

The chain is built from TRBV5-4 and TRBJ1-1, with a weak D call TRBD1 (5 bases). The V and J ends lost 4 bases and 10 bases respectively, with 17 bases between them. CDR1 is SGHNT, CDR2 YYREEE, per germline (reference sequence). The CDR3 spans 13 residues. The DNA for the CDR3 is TGTGCCAGCAGCCCAGAGTGGGGACCTTTAGCTTTCTTT. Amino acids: CASSPEWGPLAFF.

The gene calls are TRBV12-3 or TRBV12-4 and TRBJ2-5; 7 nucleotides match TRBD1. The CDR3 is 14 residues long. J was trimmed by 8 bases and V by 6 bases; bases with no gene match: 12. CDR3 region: CASSLTGTGVTQYF. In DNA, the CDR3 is TGTGCCAGCAGCTTGACAGGGACGGGTGTAACCCAGTACTTC.

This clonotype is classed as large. The DNA of the CDR3 is TGTGCCAGCAGTTACTCGCTTGCTGGAGCTGAAGCTTTCTTT. Residues: CASSYSLAGAEAFF. This chain connects TRBV6-2 or TRBV6-3 to TRBJ1-1; D gene ambiguous. Trimming removed 0 bases at V and 6 bases at J, with 11 bases between. Germline lookup yields CDR1 MNHEY and CDR2 SVGEGT. This CDR3 comprises 14 residues.

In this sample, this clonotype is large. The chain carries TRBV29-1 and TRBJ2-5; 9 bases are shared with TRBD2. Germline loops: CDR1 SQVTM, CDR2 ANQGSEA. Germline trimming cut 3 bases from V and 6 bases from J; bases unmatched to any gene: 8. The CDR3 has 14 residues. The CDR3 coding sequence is TGCAGCGTTGACAGTAGCGGGAGCGGGAAGACCCAGTACTTC. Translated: CSVDSSGSGKTQYF. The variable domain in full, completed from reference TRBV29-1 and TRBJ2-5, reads SAVISQKPSRDICQRGTSLTIQCQVDSQVTMMFWYRQQPGQSLTLIATANQGSEATYESGFVIDKFPISRPNLTFSTLTVSNMSPEDSSIYLCSVDSSGSGKTQYFGPGTRLLVL.

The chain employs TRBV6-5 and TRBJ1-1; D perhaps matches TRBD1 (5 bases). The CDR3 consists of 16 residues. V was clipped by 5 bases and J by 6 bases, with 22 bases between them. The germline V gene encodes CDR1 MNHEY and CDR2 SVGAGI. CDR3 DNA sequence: TGTGCCAGCAGTCACTGGACCGGCGGGGGTATCGCTGAAGCTTTCTTT. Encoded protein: CASSHWTGGGIAEAFF.

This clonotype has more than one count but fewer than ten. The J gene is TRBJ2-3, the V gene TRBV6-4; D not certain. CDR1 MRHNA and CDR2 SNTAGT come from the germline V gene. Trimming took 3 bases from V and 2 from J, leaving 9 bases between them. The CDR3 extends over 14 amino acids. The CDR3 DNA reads TGTGCCAGCAGTGAAGGCGGTGACACAGATACGCAGTATTTT. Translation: CASSEGGDTDTQYF.

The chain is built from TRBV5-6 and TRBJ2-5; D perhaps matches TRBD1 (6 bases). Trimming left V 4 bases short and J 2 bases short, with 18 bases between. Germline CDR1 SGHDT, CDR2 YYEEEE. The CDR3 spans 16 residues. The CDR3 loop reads CASSTLTRQDQETQYF. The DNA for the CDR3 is TGTGCCAGCAGCACCCTCACCCGACAGGATCAAGAGACCCAGTACTTC.

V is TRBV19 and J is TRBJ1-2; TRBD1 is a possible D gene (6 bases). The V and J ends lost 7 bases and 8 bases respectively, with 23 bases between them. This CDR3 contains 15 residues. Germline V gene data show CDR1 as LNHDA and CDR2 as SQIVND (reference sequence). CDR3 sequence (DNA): TGTGCCAGTACCCCCTTATTAGGGAGGGGGAAGGGCTACACCTTC. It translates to CASTPLLGRGKGYTF.

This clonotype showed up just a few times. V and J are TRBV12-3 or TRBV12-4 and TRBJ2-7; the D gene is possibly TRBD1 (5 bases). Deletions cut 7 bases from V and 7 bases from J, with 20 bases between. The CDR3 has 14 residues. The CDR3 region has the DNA TGTGCCAGCACCCCGACTGGACAAATCCAAGAGCAGTACTTC. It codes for CASTPTGQIQEQYF.

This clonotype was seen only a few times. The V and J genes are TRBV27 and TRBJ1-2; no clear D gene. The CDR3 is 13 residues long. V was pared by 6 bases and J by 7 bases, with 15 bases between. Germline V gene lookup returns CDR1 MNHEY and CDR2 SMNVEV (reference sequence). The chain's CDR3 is CASRPGQVGGYTF. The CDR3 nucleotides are TGTGCCAGCAGACCCGGGCAGGTGGGTGGCTACACCTTC.

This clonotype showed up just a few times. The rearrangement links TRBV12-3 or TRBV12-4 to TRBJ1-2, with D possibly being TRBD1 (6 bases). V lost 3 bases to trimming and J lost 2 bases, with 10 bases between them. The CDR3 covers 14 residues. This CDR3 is CASSFTGSNYGYTF. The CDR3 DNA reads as TGTGCCAGCAGTTTCACAGGGTCAAACTATGGCTACACCTTC.

This chain's CDR3 is CAIRLGSGSSYEQYF. CDR3 DNA: TGTGCCATCAGGTTGGGTAGCGGGAGTTCCTACGAGCAGTACTTC. The chain is built from TRBV10-3 and TRBJ2-7, with 9 bases matching TRBD2. J was trimmed by 1 base and V by 6 bases; bases with no gene match: 7. CDR1 and CDR2 (germline): ENHRY, SYGVKD. CDR3 length: 15 residues.

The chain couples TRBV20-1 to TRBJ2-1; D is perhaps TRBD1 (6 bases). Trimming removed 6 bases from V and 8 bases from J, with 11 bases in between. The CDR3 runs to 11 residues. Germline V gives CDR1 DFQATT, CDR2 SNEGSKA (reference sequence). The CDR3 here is CSARGGDEQFF. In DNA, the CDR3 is TGCAGTGCCAGGGGTGGCGATGAGCAGTTCTTC.